This T cell receptor beta chain was observed in a study of neurological immune-mediated disorders. The wider study: Multiple sclerosis patients numbering about 34 comprised some 30 relapsing-remitting and 3 secondary progressive patients.

Synthesis of cDNA was carried out by template-switch 5'RACE. The reaction used 10-nucleotide random UMIs. TCRdb re-called the 5' RACE reads with MiXCR, one entry per CDR3 protein. The repertoire consists of about 66,000 distinct CDR3 sequences, with 4.5% occurring once and the leading ten covering 6.5% to 7.5%. The unsorted libraries were made from 2 million PBMCs kept at -80 C. The CDR3 has 14 amino acids. Germline loops: CDR1 SGHRS, CDR2 YFSETQ. V was clipped by 4 bases and J by 2 bases, with 11 bases between them. This clonotype was recorded at least ten times. V is TRBV5-1 and J is TRBJ2-3, with D perhaps TRBD1 or TRBD2 (5 bases each). The receptor was isolated from a man younger than 45 with multiple sclerosis. Material: PBMCs. DNA of the CDR3: TGCGCCAGCAGCACCGGGACCTTCACAGATACGCAGTATTTT. Translated, it gives CASSTGTFTDTQYF.